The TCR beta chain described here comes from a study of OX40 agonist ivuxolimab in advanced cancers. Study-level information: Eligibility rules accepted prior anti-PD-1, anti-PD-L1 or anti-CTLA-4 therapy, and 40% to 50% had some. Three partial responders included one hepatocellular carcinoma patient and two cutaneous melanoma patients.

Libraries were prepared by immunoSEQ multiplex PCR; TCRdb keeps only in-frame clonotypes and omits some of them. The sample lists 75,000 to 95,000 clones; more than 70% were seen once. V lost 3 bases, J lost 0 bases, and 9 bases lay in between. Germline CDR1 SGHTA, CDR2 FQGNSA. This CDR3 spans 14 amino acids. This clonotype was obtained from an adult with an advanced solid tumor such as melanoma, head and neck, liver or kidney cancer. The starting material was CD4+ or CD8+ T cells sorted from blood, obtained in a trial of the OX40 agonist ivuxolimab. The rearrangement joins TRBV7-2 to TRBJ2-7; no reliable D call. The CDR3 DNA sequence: TGTGCCAGCAGCTTCTCGGCTAGCTCCTACGAGCAGTACGTC. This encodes CASSFSASSYEQYV.